This is a list of T cell receptor beta chains from one sample in a study of cytomegalovirus exposure and HLA in healthy donors. Produced via immunoSEQ multiplex PCR; TCRdb's table is partial and in-frame only. The sample lists about 120,000 clones, roughly 79% occurring once. The sequencing input was PBMCs. These receptors came from a middle-aged woman in good health and CMV-seronegative. CDR3s include the opening cysteine and the closing phenylalanine or tryptophan. The D gene is left open where the match is weak. Some rows mark clone size as missing; the rest say once, few, many or name a class of expanded clone.

cdr3_length: 14
j_call: TRBJ1-1
v_call: TRBV19
d_call: .
clone_size: .
cdr3_aa: CASSISLGGTEAFF
cdr3_nt: TGTGCCAGTAGTATAAGTCTGGGGGGCACTGAAGCTTTCTTT

cdr3_length: 17
j_call: TRBJ1-2
v_call: TRBV6-1
d_call: .
clone_size: .
cdr3_aa: CASSDGPQTGYSYGYTF
cdr3_nt: TGTGCCAGCAGTGATGGACCTCAAACAGGGTATAGCTATGGCTACACCTTC

cdr3_length: 14
j_call: TRBJ1-2
v_call: TRBV9
d_call: TRBD1
clone_size: once
cdr3_aa: CASKRQGDNYGYTF
cdr3_nt: TGTGCCAGCAAGAGACAGGGGGATAACTATGGCTACACCTTC

cdr3_length: 14
j_call: TRBJ2-7
v_call: TRBV2
d_call: TRBD1
clone_size: .
cdr3_aa: CASSMQGASYEQYF
cdr3_nt: TGTGCCAGCTCAATGCAGGGGGCGTCCTACGAGCAGTACTTC

cdr3_length: 16
j_call: TRBJ2-4
v_call: TRBV7-9
d_call: TRBD2
clone_size: .
cdr3_aa: CASSLGAGVAKNIQYF
cdr3_nt: TGTGCCAGCAGCTTAGGTGCGGGAGTAGCCAAAAACATTCAGTACTTC

cdr3_length: 12
j_call: TRBJ1-1
v_call: TRBV9
d_call: .
clone_size: .
cdr3_aa: CASSDQGLEAFF
cdr3_nt: TGTGCCAGCAGCGACCAGGGTCTCGAAGCTTTCTTT

cdr3_length: 11
j_call: TRBJ1-3
v_call: TRBV29-1
d_call: .
clone_size: .
cdr3_aa: CSVGQSNTIYF
cdr3_nt: TGCAGCGTTGGACAGTCAAACACCATATATTTT

cdr3_length: 12
j_call: TRBJ2-7
v_call: TRBV19
d_call: .
clone_size: .
cdr3_aa: CASSIRVYEQYF
cdr3_nt: TGTGCCAGTAGTATCAGGGTTTACGAGCAGTACTTC

cdr3_length: 16
j_call: TRBJ2-1
v_call: TRBV7-9
d_call: TRBD2
clone_size: .
cdr3_aa: CASSLSPGTTNVEQFF
cdr3_nt: TGTGCCAGCAGCCTTAGTCCGGGGACTACCAATGTCGAGCAGTTCTTC

cdr3_length: 16
j_call: TRBJ2-7
v_call: TRBV6-5
d_call: .
clone_size: .
cdr3_aa: CASSSQPGGNGNEQYF
cdr3_nt: TGTGCCAGCAGTTCCCAACCAGGCGGGAATGGTAACGAGCAGTACTTC

cdr3_length: 13
j_call: TRBJ1-2
v_call: TRBV27
d_call: TRBD1
clone_size: .
cdr3_aa: CASSTTGENGYTF
cdr3_nt: TGTGCCAGCAGTACGACAGGGGAGAATGGCTACACCTTC

cdr3_length: 16
j_call: TRBJ2-4
v_call: TRBV7-2
d_call: TRBD2
clone_size: .
cdr3_aa: CASSPPQGGFRNIQYF
cdr3_nt: TGTGCCAGCAGCCCTCCTCAGGGAGGGTTTAGGAACATTCAGTACTTC

cdr3_length: 15
j_call: TRBJ1-1
v_call: TRBV28
d_call: .
clone_size: once
cdr3_aa: CASSPSGGLNTEAFF
cdr3_nt: TGTGCCAGCAGTCCTTCGGGAGGACTGAACACTGAAGCTTTCTTT